This TCR beta chain derives from a study of blood T cell repertoires in COVID-19 (dated by TCRdb to about 2020). For context, the study as a whole: Collaborator samples came from the United States, Italy and Spain and covered acute and convalescent phases of COVID-19. The material from the prospective study consisted of cDNA or gDNA derived from T cells, B-cell-depleted T cells, or PBMCs. Deeply sampled blood TCRbeta repertoires from subjects exposed to, actively infected with, or recovered from COVID-19 were included in the dataset. The repertoires were released in a freely available public database intended as a resource for research on the immune response to SARS-CoV-2. The samples were drawn from two sources: the first 160 participants of the ongoing ImmuneRACE study, and about 1,300 subjects contributed by 6 global collaborators. Nearly every sample came with metadata listing a de-identified subject ID, COVID-19 status, age in years and sex. Where available, HLA class I and class II types were obtained from metadata supplied by the sample provider rather than from assay-based typing.

Comment on this clone: Its binding antigen is unknown. No per-base quality is available; no much larger clone lies one base away.

Enrolling through a virtual design, the prospective study's participants ranged in age from roughly 18 to 89 years and lived across 20 to 25 United States geographic areas. To assign participants to cohorts, the prospective study relied on clinical history that participants themselves reported in a screening survey and a study questionnaire. For ImmuneRACE Cohort 3, a participant was defined as recovered based on two consecutive negative NP/OP PCR tests, clearance by a healthcare professional, or resolution of symptoms. Mobile phlebotomists in the prospective study collected whole blood, serum and a nasopharyngeal or oropharyngeal swab from every participant. Additional blood draws and questionnaires over an approximately two-month period could optionally be provided by prospective study participants. Blood samples from the prospective study were shipped frozen or at room temperature prior to DNA extraction.

The immunoSEQ Assay, a bias-controlled multiplex PCR, was used to amplify TCRbeta CDR3 regions from genomic DNA. As for how the authors treated the data: The number of nucleated cells in each sample was estimated by amplification of reference gene primers within the assay. Sequence reads were collapsed and filtered to measure the absolute abundance of every unique TCRbeta CDR3 rearrangement. For each sample, productive Simpson clonality was calculated by taking the square root of Simpson's diversity index across productive rearrangements. Here the immuneACCESS table is served through TCRdb, limited to in-frame sequences with V and J called. Missing clones are a known gap in these copies; in checked studies unresolved V genes cover under half, and the rest lacks a known reason. The D gene and trimming were derived from the DNA, and the V and J assignments and clone size from that table. This sample is represented by about 190,000 clones; around 85% of them were singletons. The leading ten clones occupy approximately 3% of the sample.

The investigation overall reported the following: The amount of clinical and demographic metadata varied by source and participant and was provided uncurated.

The trim is 2 bases for V and 1 base for J, with a gap of 8 bases between the germline ends. The germline V gene (reference sequence) supplies CDR1 MNHEY and CDR2 SMNVEV. CDR3 length: 14 amino acids, cysteine to phenylalanine. Only the CDR3 DNA stays, 42 bases, in frame from base 1. The sample taken for sequencing was PBMCs or T cells enriched from blood (not recorded which). This chain joins TRBV27 to TRBJ1-1; a tentative D match to TRBD1 spans 5 bases. The receptor's source is a woman aged 25 to 39 who had recovered from COVID-19. The CDR3 reads CASSLRRGNTEAFF. The DNA sequence reads TGTGCCAGCAGTTTAAGGAGGGGGAACACTGAAGCTTTCTTT.